The rows below give T cell receptor beta chains drawn from one sample of a study of T cell responses to AZD1222 COVID-19 vaccine. The data were produced by immunoSEQ multiplex PCR, yet TCRdb's version contains in-frame clones alone and is incomplete. This table has 92,000 or so clones, about 88% appearing once. Here the sequenced sample was peripheral blood, taken on day 0 of AZD1222 vaccination. Receptors were obtained from an adult in good health. CDR3s include the opening cysteine and the closing phenylalanine or tryptophan. A D gene is named only where the DNA matches it firmly. Expanded clones get a size class; other rows say once, few or many, or leave the size out.

-,TRBV15,-,TRBJ1-1,CATSREGGIRAFF,TGTGCCACCAGCAGAGAGGGAGGGATAAGGGCTTTCTTT
-,TRBV9,-,TRBJ2-7,CASSVDTGLLYEQYF,TGTGCCAGCAGCGTAGACACGGGACTTCTTTACGAGCAGTACTTC
-,TRBV24-1,-,TRBJ2-2,CATSDYRGGELFF,TGTGCCACCAGTGATTACCGGGGCGGGGAGCTGTTTTTT
-,TRBV29-1,-,TRBJ1-2,CSVGDAEGGYTF,TGCAGCGTTGGAGACGCCGAAGGGGGCTACACCTTC
TRBD1,TRBV12-5,-,TRBJ2-7,CASGLPGTGGVLYF,TGTGCTAGTGGTTTGCCCGGGACAGGGGGCGTTCTGTACTTC
-,TRBV6-5,-,TRBJ1-1,CASSYSGVLPTEAFF,TGTGCCAGCAGTTACTCGGGGGTCCTTCCCACTGAAGCTTTCTTT
TRBD1,TRBV7-8,-,TRBJ2-1,CASSLVGTGDDEQFF,TGTGCCAGCAGCTTAGTTGGGACAGGGGACGATGAGCAGTTCTTC
TRBD1,TRBV5-1,-,TRBJ1-2,CASSSGTAYGYTF,TGCGCCAGCAGCTCCGGGACAGCTTATGGCTACACCTTC
-,TRBV3-1/TRBV3-2,-,TRBJ2-2,CASSQRSRGAWDTGELFF,TGTGCCAGCAGCCAAAGATCGCGCGGGGCCTGGGACACCGGGGAGCTGTTTTTT
-,TRBV5-6,-,TRBJ1-2,CASSLPLPVGNYGYTF,TGTGCCAGCAGCTTACCCCTCCCGGTAGGGAACTATGGCTACACCTTC
-,TRBV6-1,-,TRBJ1-1,CASSVALRGTEAFF,TGTGCCAGCAGTGTAGCCCTTCGGGGTACTGAAGCTTTCTTT
TRBD1,TRBV4-1,-,TRBJ1-2,CASSLMTGAGGYTF,TGCGCCAGCAGCCTTATGACAGGGGCAGGCGGCTACACCTTC
TRBD1,TRBV5-1,-,TRBJ1-1,CASPGTGDLGTEAFF,TGCGCCAGCCCCGGGACAGGGGATTTGGGAACTGAAGCTTTCTTT
-,TRBV30,-,TRBJ1-1,CAWSVTGGDTEAFF,TGTGCCTGGAGTGTAACTGGGGGAGACACTGAAGCTTTCTTT
-,TRBV3-1/TRBV3-2,-,TRBJ2-7,CASSQDLFREQYF,TGTGCCAGCAGCCAAGATCTCTTCCGGGAGCAGTACTTC
-,TRBV2,-,TRBJ2-3,CASTGGGVDTQYF,TGTGCCAGCACTGGGGGAGGTGTAGATACGCAGTATTTT
-,TRBV28,few,TRBJ2-3,CASRAHGGSPRTQYF,TGTGCCAGCAGGGCCCATGGGGGTTCGCCGCGTACGCAGTATTTT
-,TRBV10-3,-,TRBJ2-7,CAISESPQGLTYEQYF,TGTGCCATCAGTGAGTCGCCCCAGGGACTGACCTACGAGCAGTACTTC
-,TRBV19,-,TRBJ1-2,CASSGLGIGYGYTF,TGTGCCAGTAGTGGGTTAGGGATAGGCTATGGCTACACCTTC
TRBD1,TRBV5-6,-,TRBJ1-6,CASSSTGYNSPLHF,TGTGCCAGCAGCTCGACAGGGTATAATTCACCCCTCCACTTT
TRBD2,TRBV7-3,-,TRBJ2-1,CASSLTGGDYSYNEQFF,TGTGCCAGCAGCTTAACGGGAGGGGACTACTCCTACAATGAGCAGTTCTTC
TRBD1,TRBV7-9,once,TRBJ1-6,CASSGQGGGSPLHF,TGTGCCAGCAGCGGACAGGGTGGTGGCTCACCCCTCCACTTT
TRBD1,TRBV30,-,TRBJ2-7,CAWRKTGSVSYEQYF,TGTGCCTGGAGAAAGACAGGGTCTGTCTCCTACGAGCAGTACTTC
-,TRBV7-2,-,TRBJ2-5,CASAYQGMQETQYF,TGTGCCAGCGCCTACCAGGGGATGCAAGAGACCCAGTACTTC
-,TRBV5-8,-,TRBJ1-1,CASSWAFETANTEAFF,TGTGCCAGCAGCTGGGCCTTTGAGACGGCTAACACTGAAGCTTTCTTT
-,TRBV6-5,few,TRBJ1-2,CASSPQYGVGGYTF,TGTGCCAGCAGCCCACAGTACGGGGTTGGTGGCTACACCTTC
-,TRBV2,medium-sized,TRBJ2-1,CASSALLHEQFF,TGTGCCAGCAGTGCCCTTCTCCATGAGCAGTTCTTC
TRBD1,TRBV6-5,-,TRBJ1-3,CASSRTGAGNTIYF,TGTGCCAGCAGTCGAACAGGGGCGGGAAACACCATATATTTT
-,TRBV18,once,TRBJ1-2,CASSPLGERDYGYTF,TGTGCCAGCTCACCACTGGGGGAGCGAGACTATGGCTACACCTTC
TRBD2,TRBV19,-,TRBJ2-3,CASVPTSGTDTQYF,TGTGCCAGTGTCCCGACTAGCGGCACAGATACGCAGTATTTT
TRBD2,TRBV25-1,-,TRBJ2-7,CASSGSGGVVYEQYF,TGTGCCAGCAGTGGTAGCGGGGGGGTGGTCTACGAGCAGTACTTC
TRBD1,TRBV4-1,-,TRBJ2-7,CASSPLGQDDKQYF,TGCGCCAGCAGCCCATTGGGACAGGATGATAAGCAGTACTTC
TRBD1,TRBV7-2,-,TRBJ2-1,CASSFDRGEINEQFF,TGTGCCAGCAGCTTCGACAGGGGAGAGATCAATGAGCAGTTCTTC
TRBD2,TRBV10-2,-,TRBJ2-1,CASRLAGVHNEQFF,TGCGCCAGTCGATTAGCGGGGGTCCACAATGAGCAGTTCTTC
-,TRBV19,-,TRBJ1-3,CASSIGQAISGNTIYF,TGTGCCAGTAGTATAGGTCAGGCGATCTCTGGAAACACCATATATTTT
TRBD1,TRBV7-6,-,TRBJ1-2,CASSPSEGQRHGYTF,TGTGCCAGCAGCCCTTCCGAGGGACAGAGACATGGCTACACCTTC
TRBD1,TRBV2,-,TRBJ1-2,CASSSGQGLGYTF,TGTGCCAGCAGTTCGGGACAGGGCCTAGGCTACACCTTC
TRBD1,TRBV3-1/TRBV3-2,-,TRBJ1-2,CASSLPRGTGVDYGYTF,TGTGCCAGCAGCCTACCAAGAGGGACAGGGGTCGACTATGGCTACACCTTC
-,TRBV28,-,TRBJ2-7,CASIAGTASSYEQYF,TGTGCCAGCATTGCCGGGACTGCTAGCTCCTACGAGCAGTACTTC
TRBD2,TRBV4-3,-,TRBJ2-7,CASSQGYAGVYYEQYF,TGCGCCAGCAGCCAAGGTTATGCGGGGGTCTACTACGAGCAGTACTTC
TRBD1,TRBV5-1,-,TRBJ2-2,CASSLGGALTGELFF,TGCGCCAGCAGCTTAGGGGGCGCGTTAACCGGGGAGCTGTTTTTT
-,TRBV28,-,TRBJ1-5,CASSFITGGRQPQHF,TGTGCCAGCAGTTTTATTACCGGGGGCCGACAGCCCCAGCATTTT
TRBD1,TRBV28,-,TRBJ2-5,CASSVQGSWQTQYF,TGTGCCAGCAGTGTACAGGGGAGTTGGCAGACCCAGTACTTC
-,TRBV12-2,-,TRBJ1-5,CASRPHKGQLYSNQPQHF,TGTGCAAGTCGCCCGCACAAAGGGCAACTTTATAGCAATCAGCCCCAGCATTTT
TRBD1,TRBV11-2,-,TRBJ1-1,CATGQGPNTEAFF,TGTGCCACCGGACAGGGGCCGAACACTGAAGCTTTCTTT
TRBD2,TRBV2,-,TRBJ2-2,CASSWASGGASTGELFF,TGTGCCAGCAGTTGGGCTAGCGGGGGGGCGAGCACCGGGGAGCTGTTTTTT
TRBD1,TRBV27,-,TRBJ1-5,CASSLRDSQPQHF,TGTGCCAGCAGTTTAAGGGACAGTCAGCCCCAGCATTTT
TRBD1,TRBV7-2,-,TRBJ1-6,CASSAGTGGDSPLHF,TGTGCCAGCAGCGCCGGGACAGGGGGCGATTCACCCCTCCACTTT
TRBD1,TRBV2,-,TRBJ1-6,CASNGQGDSPLHF,TGTGCCAGCAACGGACAGGGGGATTCACCCCTCCACTTT